The entry that follows covers one T cell receptor (beta chain) sequence. Its antigen is unknown. This could be a read error, since a much larger clone is one nucleotide away. The conserved final phenylalanine or tryptophan is absent from the CDR3, which likely points to a read error. This sample stems from a study of T cells in Graves' hyperthyroidism and ophthalmopathy. TCR beta CDR3 sequences were amplified from RNA transcripts. TCR CDR3 underwent first-round RT-PCR with the HTBI primer set. From the multiplex PCR reads, TCRdb called clonotypes with MiXCR, one entry per CDR3 protein. The data contain hundreds of thousands of distinct CDR3 sequences, 35% of them singletons. Findings and caveats of the study: Blood also showed most of the thyroid clonotypes that were expanded above 0.001.

Trimming removed 3 bases from V and 5 bases from J, with 5 bases in between. The CDR3 is made up of 12 amino acids. The V gene's germline CDR1 is DFQATT and CDR2 SNEGSKA (reference sequence). The PBMCs had their origin in 7.5 to 10 ml of fresh peripheral blood. This chain connects TRBV20-1 to TRBJ1-6; D is uncertain. This sequence was found in a woman aged 40 to 55 with Graves' hyperthyroidism. The sample consisted of blood. CDR3 DNA sequence: TGCAGTGCTAGCGTCAATAATTCACCCCTCCACTCT. This translates into CSASVNNSPLHS.